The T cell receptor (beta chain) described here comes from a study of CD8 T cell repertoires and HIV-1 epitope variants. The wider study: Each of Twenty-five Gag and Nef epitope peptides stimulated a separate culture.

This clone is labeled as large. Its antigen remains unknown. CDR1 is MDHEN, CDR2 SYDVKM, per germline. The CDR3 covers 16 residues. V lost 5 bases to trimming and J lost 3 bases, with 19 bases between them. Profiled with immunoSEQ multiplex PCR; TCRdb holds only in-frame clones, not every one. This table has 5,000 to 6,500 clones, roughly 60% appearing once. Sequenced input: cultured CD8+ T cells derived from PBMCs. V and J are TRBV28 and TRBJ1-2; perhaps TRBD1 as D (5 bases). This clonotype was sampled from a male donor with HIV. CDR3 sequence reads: CASSIRPTDFDYGYTF. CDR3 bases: TGTGCCAGCAGTATACGCCCGACAGATTTCGACTATGGCTACACCTTC.